The subject of this entry is one T cell receptor (beta chain). This clone was observed once. It has no known antigen specificity. Per-base qualities were not stored, and no clone one base away is much larger. Participants in the prospective study were aged about 18 to 90 years, lived in some 24 United States geographic areas, and enrolled through a virtual design. Cohort assignment in the prospective study relied on participant-reported clinical history from a screening survey and a study questionnaire. Recovered participants in ImmuneRACE Cohort 3 were defined as having two consecutive negative NP/OP PCR tests, clearance from a healthcare professional, or resolution of symptoms. In the prospective study, mobile phlebotomists collected whole blood, serum and a nasopharyngeal or oropharyngeal swab from each participant. Participants in the prospective study had the option to provide additional blood draws and questionnaires over a roughly two-month period. Before DNA extraction, prospective study blood samples were shipped either frozen or at room temperature.

TCRbeta CDR3 regions were amplified from genomic DNA using the immunoSEQ Assay, a bias-controlled multiplex PCR. In the authors' own workflow: Within the assay, amplification of reference gene primers was used to estimate how many nucleated cells each sample contained. To quantify the absolute abundance of each unique TCRbeta CDR3 rearrangement, sequence reads were collapsed and filtered. For each sample, productive Simpson clonality was calculated as the square root of Simpson's diversity index across productive rearrangements. Entries here come from immuneACCESS through TCRdb and include only in-frame sequences with V and J called. Some clones fail to appear in such tables; in the studies checked, an unresolved V gene covers under half of the shortfall, and the cause of the remainder is unknown. V and J calls and clone size are copied from that table; D and trimming were computed from the DNA. The sample includes 150,000 to 200,000 clones, with over 80% observed a single time. The ten largest make up roughly 13% of the sample.

These data originate in a study of blood T cell repertoires in COVID-19 (dated by TCRdb to 2018 to 2020). Regarding the study in general: Samples from collaborators originated in the United States, Italy and Spain and spanned both the acute and convalescent phases of COVID-19. The material from the prospective study consisted of cDNA or gDNA derived from T cells, B-cell-depleted T cells, or PBMCs. The dataset comprised deeply sampled blood TCRbeta repertoires from subjects exposed to, actively infected with, or recovered from COVID-19. The repertoires were released in a freely available public database intended as a resource for research on the immune response to SARS-CoV-2. Samples were obtained from the ongoing ImmuneRACE study (first 160 participants) and from 950 to 1,500 subjects provided by 6 global collaborators. A de-identified subject ID, COVID-19 status, age in years and sex were almost always included in the sample metadata. Where available, HLA class I and class II types were taken from metadata supplied by the sample provider and were not determined by assay-based typing. General study outcomes and caveats: The amount of clinical and demographic metadata varied by source and participant and was provided uncurated.

CDR1 LGHDT and CDR2 YNNKEL were looked up in the germline V gene (reference sequence). From the cysteine through the phenylalanine, the CDR3 covers 14 amino acids. The CDR3 DNA has 42 bases and is translated from base 1. V sheds 0 bases and J sheds 8 bases, leaving 11 bases between their ends. What was sequenced was PBMCs or T cells enriched from blood (not recorded which). This TCR was recovered from a woman aged 55-69 years who had recovered from COVID-19. The chain is encoded by TRBV3-1 (or the pseudogene TRBV3-2) joined to TRBJ1-5; TRBD1 might be the D gene, on 6 matching bases. The CDR3 protein is CASSQDTGMEPQHF. Here is the DNA: TGTGCCAGCAGCCAAGACACAGGGATGGAGCCCCAGCATTTT.